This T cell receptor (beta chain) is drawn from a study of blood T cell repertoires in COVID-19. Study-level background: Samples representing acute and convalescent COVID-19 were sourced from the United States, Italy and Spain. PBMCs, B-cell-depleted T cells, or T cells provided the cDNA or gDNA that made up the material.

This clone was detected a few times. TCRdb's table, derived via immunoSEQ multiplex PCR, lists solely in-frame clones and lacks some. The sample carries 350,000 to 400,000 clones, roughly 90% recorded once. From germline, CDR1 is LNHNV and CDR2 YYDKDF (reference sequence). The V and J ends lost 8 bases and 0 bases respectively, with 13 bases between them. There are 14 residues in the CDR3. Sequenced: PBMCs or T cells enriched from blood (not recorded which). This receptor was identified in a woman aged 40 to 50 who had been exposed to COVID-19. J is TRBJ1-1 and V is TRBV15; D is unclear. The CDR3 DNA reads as TGTGCCACCGCTTGGAGGGAGATGAACACTGAAGCTTTCTTT. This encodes CATAWREMNTEAFF.